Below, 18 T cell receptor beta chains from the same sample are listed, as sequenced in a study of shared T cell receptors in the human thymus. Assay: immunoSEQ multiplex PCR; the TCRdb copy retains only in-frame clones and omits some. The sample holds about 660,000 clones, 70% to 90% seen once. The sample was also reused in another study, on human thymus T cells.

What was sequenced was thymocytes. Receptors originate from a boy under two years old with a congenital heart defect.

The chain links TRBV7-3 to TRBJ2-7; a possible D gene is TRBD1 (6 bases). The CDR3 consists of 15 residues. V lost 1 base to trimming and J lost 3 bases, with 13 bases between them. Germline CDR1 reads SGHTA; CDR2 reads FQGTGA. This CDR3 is CASSLKYSGVYEQYF. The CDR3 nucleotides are TGTGCCAGCAGCTTAAAGTATTCAGGGGTCTACGAGCAGTACTTC.

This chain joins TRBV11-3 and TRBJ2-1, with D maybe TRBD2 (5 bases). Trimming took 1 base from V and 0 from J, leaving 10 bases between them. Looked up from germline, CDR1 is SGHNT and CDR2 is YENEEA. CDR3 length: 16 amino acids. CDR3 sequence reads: CASSLARTSSYNEQFF. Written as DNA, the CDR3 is TGTGCCAGCAGCTTAGCCCGCACTAGCTCCTACAATGAGCAGTTCTTC.

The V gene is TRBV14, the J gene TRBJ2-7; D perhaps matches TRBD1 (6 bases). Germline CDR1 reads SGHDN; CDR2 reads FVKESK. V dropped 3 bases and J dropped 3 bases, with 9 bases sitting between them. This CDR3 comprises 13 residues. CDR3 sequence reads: CASSHGQFYEQYF. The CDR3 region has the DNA TGTGCCAGCAGCCATGGACAGTTCTACGAGCAGTACTTC.

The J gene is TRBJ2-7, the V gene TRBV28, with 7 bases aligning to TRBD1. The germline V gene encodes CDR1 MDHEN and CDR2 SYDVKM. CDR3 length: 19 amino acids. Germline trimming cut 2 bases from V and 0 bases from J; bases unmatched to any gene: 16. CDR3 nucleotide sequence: TGTGCCAGCAGTTTAATTCGACAGGGAGAACCTGAAGGCTCCTACGAGCAGTACTTC. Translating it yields CASSLIRQGEPEGSYEQYF.

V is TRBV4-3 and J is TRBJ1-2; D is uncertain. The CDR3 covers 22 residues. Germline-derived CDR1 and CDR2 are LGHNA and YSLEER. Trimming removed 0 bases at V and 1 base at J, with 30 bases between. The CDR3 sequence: CASSQEARKTTRPRVDNYGYTF. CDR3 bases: TGCGCCAGCAGCCAAGAGGCTCGTAAGACTACGAGGCCACGGGTAGATAACTATGGCTACACCTTC.

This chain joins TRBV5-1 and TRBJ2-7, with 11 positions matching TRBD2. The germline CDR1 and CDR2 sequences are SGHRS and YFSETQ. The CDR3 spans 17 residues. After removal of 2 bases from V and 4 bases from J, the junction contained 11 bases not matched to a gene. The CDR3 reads CASSFVWTSGRTYEQYF. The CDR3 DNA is TGCGCCAGCAGCTTCGTATGGACTAGCGGGCGCACGTACGAGCAGTACTTC.

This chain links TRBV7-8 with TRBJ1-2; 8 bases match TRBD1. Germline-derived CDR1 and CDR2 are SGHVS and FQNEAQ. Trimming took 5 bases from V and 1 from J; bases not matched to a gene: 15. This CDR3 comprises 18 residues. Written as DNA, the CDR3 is TGTGCCAGCAGCACATGGGACAGGACTGCGTCCATTAACTATGGCTACACCTTC. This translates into CASSTWDRTASINYGYTF. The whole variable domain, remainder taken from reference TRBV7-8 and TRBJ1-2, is GAGVSQSPRYKVAKRGQDVALRCDPISGHVSLFWYQQALGQGPEFLTYFQNEAQLDKSGLPSDRFFAERPEGSVSTLKIQRTQQEDSAVYLCASSTWDRTASINYGYTFGSGTRLTVV.

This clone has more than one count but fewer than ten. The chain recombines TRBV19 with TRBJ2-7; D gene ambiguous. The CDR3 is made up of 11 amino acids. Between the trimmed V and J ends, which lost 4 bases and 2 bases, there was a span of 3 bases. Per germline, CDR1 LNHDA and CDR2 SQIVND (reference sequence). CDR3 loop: CASSTTYEQYF. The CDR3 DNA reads TGTGCCAGTAGTACAACCTACGAGCAGTACTTC.

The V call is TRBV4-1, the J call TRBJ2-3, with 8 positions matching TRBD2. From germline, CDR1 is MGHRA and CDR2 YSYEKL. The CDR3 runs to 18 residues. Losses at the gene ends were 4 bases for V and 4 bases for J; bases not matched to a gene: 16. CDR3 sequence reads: CASSPDGRQREKADTQYF. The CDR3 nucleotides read TGCGCCAGCAGCCCTGACGGGAGGCAGCGGGAGAAAGCAGATACGCAGTATTTT.

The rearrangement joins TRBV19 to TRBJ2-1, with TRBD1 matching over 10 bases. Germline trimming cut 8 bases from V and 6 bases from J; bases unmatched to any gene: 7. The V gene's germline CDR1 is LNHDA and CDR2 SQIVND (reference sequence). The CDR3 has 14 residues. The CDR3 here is CASGGQGRGNEQFF. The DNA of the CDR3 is TGTGCCAGTGGGGGACAGGGGAGAGGCAATGAGCAGTTCTTC. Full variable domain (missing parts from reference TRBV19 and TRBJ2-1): DGGITQSPKYLFRKEGQNVTLSCEQNLNHDAMYWYRQDPGQGLRLIYYSQIVNDFQKGDIAEGYSVSREKKESFPLTVTSAQKNPTAFYLCASGGQGRGNEQFFGPGTRLTVL.

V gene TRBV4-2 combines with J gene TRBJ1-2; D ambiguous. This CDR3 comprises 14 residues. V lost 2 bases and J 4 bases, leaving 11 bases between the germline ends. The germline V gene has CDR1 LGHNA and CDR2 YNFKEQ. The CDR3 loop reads CASSQRLDGYGYTF. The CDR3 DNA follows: TGTGCCAGCAGCCAACGACTCGACGGCTATGGCTACACCTTC.

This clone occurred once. The CDR3 DNA reads TGCGCCAGCAGCCAAGAGGGCCAGGGGGCCACAGATACGCAGTATTTT. As protein: CASSQEGQGATDTQYF. V usage is TRBV4-3 and J usage is TRBJ2-3; 8 bases map to TRBD1. The CDR3 has 16 residues. CDR1 and CDR2 from the germline V gene are LGHNA and YSLEER. Trimming took 0 bases from V and 2 from J; bases not matched to a gene: 4.

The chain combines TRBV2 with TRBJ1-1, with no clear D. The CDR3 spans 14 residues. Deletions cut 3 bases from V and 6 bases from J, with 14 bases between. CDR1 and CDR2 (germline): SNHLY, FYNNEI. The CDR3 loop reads CASSDWRFIAEAFF. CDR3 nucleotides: TGTGCCAGCAGTGATTGGAGGTTCATCGCTGAAGCTTTCTTT.

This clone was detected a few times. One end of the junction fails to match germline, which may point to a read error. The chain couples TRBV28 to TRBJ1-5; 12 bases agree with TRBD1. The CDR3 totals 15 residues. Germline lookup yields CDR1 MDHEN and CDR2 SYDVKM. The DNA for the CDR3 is TGTGCCAGCAGTTCGGGGACAGGGGGCAAGCAGCCCCAGCATTTT. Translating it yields CASSSGTGGKQPQHF.

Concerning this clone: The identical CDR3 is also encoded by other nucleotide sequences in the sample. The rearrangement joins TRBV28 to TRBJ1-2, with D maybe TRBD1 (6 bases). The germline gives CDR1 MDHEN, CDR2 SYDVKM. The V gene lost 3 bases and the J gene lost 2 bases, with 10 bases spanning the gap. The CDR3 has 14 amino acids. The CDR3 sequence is CASSLGRGNYGYTF. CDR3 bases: TGTGCCAGCAGTTTGGGCAGGGGAAACTATGGCTACACCTTC.

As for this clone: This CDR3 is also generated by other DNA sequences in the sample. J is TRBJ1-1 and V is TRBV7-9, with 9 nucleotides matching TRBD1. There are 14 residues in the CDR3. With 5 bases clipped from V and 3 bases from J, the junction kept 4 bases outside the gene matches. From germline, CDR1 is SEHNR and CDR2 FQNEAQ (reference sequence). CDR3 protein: CASSPGQGYTEAFF. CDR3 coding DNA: TGTGCCAGCAGCCCGGGACAGGGTTACACTGAAGCTTTCTTT.

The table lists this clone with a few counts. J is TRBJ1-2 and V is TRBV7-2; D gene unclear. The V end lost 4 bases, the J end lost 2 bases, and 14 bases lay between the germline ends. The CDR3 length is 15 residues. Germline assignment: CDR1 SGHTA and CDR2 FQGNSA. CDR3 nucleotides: TGTGCCAGCAGCTCCGGCCGGGAGCCAAACTATGGCTACACCTTC. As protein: CASSSGREPNYGYTF.

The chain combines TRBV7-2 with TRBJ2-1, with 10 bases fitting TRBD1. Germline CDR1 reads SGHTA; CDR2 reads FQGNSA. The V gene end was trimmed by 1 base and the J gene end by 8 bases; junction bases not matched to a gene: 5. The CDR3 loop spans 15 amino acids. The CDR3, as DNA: TGTGCCAGCAGCTTAGAGGGGGACAGGGGAGATGAGCAGTTCTTC. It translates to CASSLEGDRGDEQFF.